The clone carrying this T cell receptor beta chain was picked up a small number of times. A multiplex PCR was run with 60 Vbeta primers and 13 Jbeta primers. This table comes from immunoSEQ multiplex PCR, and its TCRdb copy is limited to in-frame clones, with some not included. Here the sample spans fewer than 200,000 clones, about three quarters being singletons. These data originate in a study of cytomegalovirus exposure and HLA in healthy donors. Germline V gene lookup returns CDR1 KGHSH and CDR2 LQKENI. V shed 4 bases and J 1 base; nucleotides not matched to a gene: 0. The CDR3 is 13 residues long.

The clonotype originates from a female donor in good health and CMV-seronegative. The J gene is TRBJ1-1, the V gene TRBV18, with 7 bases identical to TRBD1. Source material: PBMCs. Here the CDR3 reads CASSRDRNTEAFF. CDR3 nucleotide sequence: TGTGCCAGCTCACGGGACAGGAACACTGAAGCTTTCTTT.